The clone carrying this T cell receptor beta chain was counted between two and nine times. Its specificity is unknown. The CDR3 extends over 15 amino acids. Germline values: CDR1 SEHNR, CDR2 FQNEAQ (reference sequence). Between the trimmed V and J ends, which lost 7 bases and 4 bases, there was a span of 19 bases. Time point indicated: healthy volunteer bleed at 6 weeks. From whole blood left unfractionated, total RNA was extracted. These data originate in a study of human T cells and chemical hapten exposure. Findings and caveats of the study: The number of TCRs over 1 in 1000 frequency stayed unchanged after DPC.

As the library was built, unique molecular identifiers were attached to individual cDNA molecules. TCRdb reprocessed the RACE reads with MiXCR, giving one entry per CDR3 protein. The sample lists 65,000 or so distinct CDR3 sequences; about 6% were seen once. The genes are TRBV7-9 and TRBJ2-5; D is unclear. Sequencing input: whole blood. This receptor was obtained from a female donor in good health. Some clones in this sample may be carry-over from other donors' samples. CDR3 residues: CASTVNPAVRETQYF. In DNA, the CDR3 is TGTGCCAGCACCGTCAACCCCGCCGTCCGAGAGACCCAGTACTTC.